The 31 T cell receptor beta chains given below trace back to one sample, sequenced in a study of cytomegalovirus exposure and HLA in healthy donors. The primer mix had 60 Vbeta and 13 Jbeta primers. Here immunoSEQ multiplex PCR was the method, and the copy in TCRdb shows in-frame clones only, minus some. This repertoire shows more than 85,000 clones, roughly 80% found once; its top ten account for 5% to 8%. Sequenced sample: PBMCs. These receptors were taken from a man aged 25-45 years in good health and CMV-seropositive.

The gene calls are TRBV7-9 and TRBJ2-6; D unclear. Per germline, CDR1 SEHNR and CDR2 FQNEAQ (reference sequence). The V and J ends lost 8 bases and 0 bases respectively, with 5 bases between them. The CDR3 has 13 amino acids. CDR3 nucleotide sequence: TGTGCCAGCGGGCCCTCTGGGGCCAACGTCCTGACTTTC. Translated: CASGPSGANVLTF.

V usage is TRBV27 and J usage is TRBJ1-4, with 9 bases fitting TRBD1. The V gene's germline CDR1 is MNHEY and CDR2 SMNVEV (reference sequence). The CDR3 spans 16 residues. The V segment lost 4 bases and the J segment 8 bases; nucleotides outside the gene matches: 11. The DNA for the CDR3 is TGTGCCAGCAGTTCTACTTACAGGGGGCATCGAGAAAAACTGTTTTTT. Protein: CASSSTYRGHREKLFF.

V is TRBV7-2 and J is TRBJ2-5; D is perhaps TRBD1 (5 bases). CDR1 and CDR2 from the germline V gene are SGHTA and FQGNSA. With 2 bases removed from V and 5 bases from J, the gap between germline ends came to 15 bases. The CDR3 has 15 residues. The CDR3 bases are TGTGCCAGCAGCTTACGCATAGGGAAGGGGGAGACCCAGTACTTC. Translating gives CASSLRIGKGETQYF. Full variable domain (outside the CDR3, taken from reference TRBV7-2 and TRBJ2-5): GAGVSQSPSNKVTEKGKDVELRCDPISGHTALYWYRQSLGQGLEFLIYFQGNSAPDKSGLPSDRFSAERTGGSVSTLTIQRTQQEDSAVYLCASSLRIGKGETQYFGPGTRLLVL.

The V gene is TRBV12-1, the J gene TRBJ1-3; the D call of TRBD1 is as the table states it, not checked on the DNA. TRBV12-1 is deemed a pseudogene. There are 16 residues in the CDR3. CDR3 loop: CASSAPRQGSGNTIYF. The CDR3 region has the DNA TGTGCCAGCAGCGCCCCTCGCCAGGGCTCTGGAAACACCATATATTTT.

V usage is TRBV25-1 and J usage is TRBJ2-1; D may be TRBD1 (6 bases). Trimming removed 4 bases from V and 5 bases from J, with 12 bases in between. The germline CDR1 and CDR2 sequences are MGHDK and SYGVNS. This CDR3 comprises 14 residues. This CDR3 is CASSARDIHNEQFF. The DNA for the CDR3 is TGTGCCAGCAGTGCCCGGGACATCCACAATGAGCAGTTCTTC.

This clone has a handful of counts. The CDR3 loop reads CASSWAGGPNEQFF. The DNA of the CDR3 is TGCGCCAGCAGCTGGGCGGGGGGGCCCAACGAGCAGTTCTTC. The chain is built from TRBV5-1 and TRBJ2-1, with 9 bases identical to TRBD2. This CDR3 has 14 amino acids. Germline trimming cut 3 bases from V and 10 bases from J; bases unmatched to any gene: 8. Germline V gene data show CDR1 as SGHRS and CDR2 as YFSETQ.

The chain carries TRBV19 and TRBJ2-7; possible D gene TRBD2, 6 bases. V was clipped by 10 bases and J by 0 bases, with 16 bases between them. This CDR3 contains 14 residues. The V gene's germline CDR1 is LNHDA and CDR2 SQIVND (reference sequence). The CDR3 DNA sequence: TGTGCCACCTCTACCGGGACTGCCTCCTACGAGCAGTACTTC. Protein product: CATSTGTASYEQYF.

V usage is TRBV7-8 and J usage is TRBJ2-5; TRBD2 aligns across 11 bases. There are 15 residues in the CDR3. Germline V gene lookup returns CDR1 SGHVS and CDR2 FQNEAQ. J was trimmed by 2 bases and V by 10 bases; bases with no gene match: 9. CDR3 DNA: TGTGCCACCAAAGGGACTAGCGGTCTTCAAGAGACCCAGTACTTC. Its protein product is CATKGTSGLQETQYF.

The chain uses TRBV9 and TRBJ1-2, with TRBD1 identical over 10 bases. Looked up from germline, CDR1 is SGDLS and CDR2 is YYNGEE. The CDR3 has 13 amino acids. After removal of 4 bases from V and 13 bases from J, the junction contained 10 bases not matched to a gene. The CDR3 loop is CASSQGQGTASTF. The CDR3 DNA sequence: TGTGCCAGCAGCCAGGGACAGGGGACCGCTAGCACCTTC.

The CDR3 bases are TGTGCCAGCAGCTTGATAGGACAGAGCTACGAGCAGTACTTC. Protein product: CASSLIGQSYEQYF. The chain uses TRBV5-6 and TRBJ2-5, with D perhaps matching TRBD1 (6 bases). The tail of the sequence fits TRBJ2-7 better, so the J call may be wrong. The CDR3 contains 14 residues. Germline V CDR1 and CDR2: SGHDT, YYEEEE.

As concerns this clone: Other DNA sequences of this sample code for an identical CDR3. The chain joins TRBV7-9 to TRBJ2-2, with TRBD1 matching 8 bases. This CDR3 spans 15 amino acids. The V segment lost 6 bases and the J segment 2 bases; nucleotides outside the gene matches: 5. Per germline, CDR1 SEHNR and CDR2 FQNEAQ (reference sequence). CDR3 region: CASRPGQANTGELFF. The CDR3 coding sequence is TGTGCCAGCAGACCGGGACAGGCCAACACCGGGGAGCTGTTTTTT.

The rearrangement joins TRBV7-9 to TRBJ2-7, with a weak D call TRBD1 (5 bases). From germline, CDR1 is SEHNR and CDR2 FQNEAQ (reference sequence). V lost 8 bases and J lost 3, with 8 bases in between. CDR3 length: 11 residues. As DNA, the CDR3 is TGTGCCAGCCAGGGCAGCTACGAGCAGTACTTC. Protein product: CASQGSYEQYF.

This clone appeared a few times. The chain uses TRBV4-2 and TRBJ1-4, with no clear D. Germline CDR1 reads LGHNA; CDR2 reads YNFKEQ. This CDR3 comprises 14 residues. Trimming stripped 0 bases from V and 10 bases from J, with 12 bases between. CDR3 region: CASSQDGRAGKLFF. The CDR3 DNA is TGTGCCAGCAGCCAAGATGGGAGGGCCGGAAAACTGTTTTTT.

Written as DNA, the CDR3 is TGTGCCAGTCTTACAACGCAGGGGGCAGAGACCGGGGAGCTGTTTTTT. Translation gives CASLTTQGAETGELFF. The chain uses TRBV19 and TRBJ2-2, with 8 bases aligning to TRBD1. The CDR3 totals 16 residues. Trimming cost V 8 bases and J 5 bases; bases outside gene matches: 13. Germline lookup yields CDR1 LNHDA and CDR2 SQIVND (reference sequence).

The chain carries TRBV7-9 and TRBJ2-1, with unresolved D. There are 15 residues in the CDR3. Per germline, CDR1 SEHNR and CDR2 FQNEAQ (reference sequence). Trimming removed 3 bases from V and 2 bases from J, with 11 bases in between. CDR3 in amino acids: CASSFGPPPYNEQFF. CDR3 nucleotides: TGTGCCAGCAGCTTTGGGCCTCCACCCTACAATGAGCAGTTCTTC.

The V and J genes are TRBV7-2 and TRBJ2-5; 10 bases align to TRBD2. Germline V gene lookup returns CDR1 SGHTA and CDR2 FQGNSA. Losses at the gene ends were 2 bases for V and 6 bases for J; bases not matched to a gene: 6. There are 15 residues in the CDR3. The CDR3 region has the DNA TGTGCCAGCAGCTTAAACCCAGCGGGGGGGCAGACCCAGTACTTC. Protein sequence: CASSLNPAGGQTQYF.

This clone has a handful of counts. The chain carries TRBV5-1 and TRBJ2-7, with TRBD1 matching over 9 bases. Germline loops: CDR1 SGHRS, CDR2 YFSETQ. The CDR3 has 16 amino acids. After removal of 1 base from V and 4 bases from J, the junction contained 9 bases not matched to a gene. The CDR3 loop reads CASSLLQGASKYEQYF. CDR3 DNA sequence: TGCGCCAGCAGCTTGTTACAGGGGGCTTCCAAGTACGAGCAGTACTTC.

V and J are TRBV4-3 and TRBJ2-1; no clear D gene. Germline CDR1 LGHNA, CDR2 YSLEER. This CDR3 has 14 amino acids. Between the trimmed V and J ends, which lost 0 bases and 0 bases, there was a span of 3 bases. The CDR3 DNA sequence: TGCGCCAGCAGCCAAGATCACTCCTACAATGAGCAGTTCTTC. This translates into CASSQDHSYNEQFF.

This chain connects TRBV5-4 to TRBJ2-2, with TRBD2 identical over 10 bases. Germline V gene data show CDR1 as SGHNT and CDR2 as YYREEE (reference sequence). Trimming cost V 4 bases and J 3 bases; bases outside gene matches: 9. The CDR3 length is 17 residues. CDR3 region: CASSHGFSGGDTGELFF. The DNA of the CDR3 is TGTGCCAGCAGCCATGGCTTCAGCGGGGGGGACACCGGGGAGCTGTTTTTT.

This clone came up a few times. The chain joins TRBV14 to TRBJ1-1; TRBD1 is a possible D gene (6 bases). This CDR3 is built from 12 residues. Per the germline V gene, CDR1 is SGHDN and CDR2 is FVKESK. V lost 3 bases to trimming and J lost 11 bases, with 13 bases between them. The DNA for the CDR3 is TGTGCCAGCAGCCAGGAACAGGGTCTGGCTTTCTTT. Its protein product is CASSQEQGLAFF.

This chain connects TRBV5-1 to TRBJ2-1, with a tentative D call TRBD1 (6 bases). Trimming stripped 1 base from V and 0 bases from J, with 11 bases between. The CDR3 covers 16 residues. CDR1 and CDR2 from the germline V gene are SGHRS and YFSETQ. CDR3 amino acids: CASSLSGQSSYNEQFF. The DNA of the CDR3 is TGCGCCAGCAGCTTGTCCGGACAGAGCTCCTACAATGAGCAGTTCTTC. Variable domain in full (rest from reference TRBV5-1 and TRBJ2-1): KAGVTQTPRYLIKTRGQQVTLSCSPISGHRSVSWYQQTPGQGLQFLFEYFSETQRNKGNFPGRFSGRQFSNSRSEMNVSTLELGDSALYLCASSLSGQSSYNEQFFGPGTRLTVL.

The chain is built from TRBV19 and TRBJ2-1, with TRBD1 identical over 10 bases. V was clipped by 3 bases and J by 6 bases; unmatched bases: 8. The CDR3 contains 16 residues. The V gene's germline CDR1 is LNHDA and CDR2 SQIVND (reference sequence). The CDR3 DNA follows: TGTGCCAGTAGTATCACGGGACAGGGGATGATCAATGAGCAGTTCTTC. As protein: CASSITGQGMINEQFF. Supplemented by reference TRBV19 and TRBJ2-1, the full variable domain reads DGGITQSPKYLFRKEGQNVTLSCEQNLNHDAMYWYRQDPGQGLRLIYYSQIVNDFQKGDIAEGYSVSREKKESFPLTVTSAQKNPTAFYLCASSITGQGMINEQFFGPGTRLTVL.

This clone appeared a few times. The same CDR3 is also encoded by other DNA sequences in this sample. The rearrangement links TRBV19 to TRBJ2-3; possible D gene TRBD2, 5 bases. This CDR3 contains 13 residues. Germline V lookup: CDR1 LNHDA, CDR2 SQIVND (reference sequence). Trimming removed 3 bases at V and 1 base at J, with 5 bases between. DNA of the CDR3: TGTGCCAGTAGTATGCGGGGCACAGATACGCAGTATTTT. It is translated as CASSMRGTDTQYF.

The chain links TRBV9 to TRBJ1-2; TRBD1 might be the D (5 bases). Trimming pared 2 bases from V and 1 base from J, leaving 12 bases between. The CDR3 is 15 residues long. CDR1 and CDR2 (germline): SGDLS, YYNGEE. The CDR3 loop is CASSVPRGFNYGYTF. CDR3 sequence (DNA): TGTGCCAGCAGCGTTCCAAGGGGCTTTAACTATGGCTACACCTTC.

The chain has TRBV7-9 and TRBJ2-5, with D possibly matching TRBD2 (7 bases). Trimming took 10 bases from V and 0 from J, leaving 27 bases between them. This CDR3 is 18 amino acids long. Per germline, CDR1 SEHNR and CDR2 FQNEAQ (reference sequence). CDR3 in DNA: TGTGCCACTTTCCATTACGGCGGGGGCGCCGAACACCAAGAGACCCAGTACTTC. This sequence encodes CATFHYGGGAEHQETQYF.

This clone was counted a few times. CDR3 bases: TGTGCCAGCTCACCTCCAGGGGGCGCCAACTATGGCTACACCTTC. Translation: CASSPPGGANYGYTF. This chain links TRBV18 with TRBJ1-2; 8 nucleotides align to TRBD1. J was trimmed by 2 bases and V by 3 bases; bases with no gene match: 5. In germline, CDR1 is KGHSH, CDR2 LQKENI. There are 15 residues in the CDR3.

V is TRBV10-3 and J is TRBJ2-5, with 10 bases aligning to TRBD1. The CDR3 consists of 12 residues. V was clipped by 9 bases and J by 5 bases; unmatched bases: 3. Germline V gene sequence: CDR1 ENHRY, CDR2 SYGVKD. The CDR3 protein is CAIRTGGETQYF. CDR3 DNA: TGTGCCATTCGGACAGGGGGGGAGACCCAGTACTTC.

The gene calls are TRBV11-2 and TRBJ2-1, with D unresolved. The ends were cut back, 0 bases at V and 7 bases at J, with 4 bases in the middle. The CDR3 consists of 12 residues. CDR1 is SGHAT, CDR2 FQNNGV, per germline. The CDR3 loop reads CASSLDQNEQFF. The CDR3 DNA is TGTGCCAGCAGCTTAGACCAAAATGAGCAGTTCTTC. The full variable domain, its missing parts supplied by reference TRBV11-2 and TRBJ2-1, is EAGVAQSPRYKIIEKRQSVAFWCNPISGHATLYWYQQILGQGPKLLIQFQNNGVVDDSQLPKDRFSAERLKGVDSTLKIQPAKLEDSAVYLCASSLDQNEQFFGPGTRLTVL.

The chain couples TRBV11-2 to TRBJ2-2; 9 nucleotides line up with TRBD1. Germline V CDR1 and CDR2: SGHAT, FQNNGV. This CDR3 is 13 amino acids long. V dropped 4 bases and J dropped 10; count of bases not matched to a gene: 4. For the CDR3, the DNA is TGTGCCAGCAGCTCTACAGGGGGCGTGGAGCTGTTTTTT. This translates into CASSSTGGVELFF.

There are a few counts of this clone. The chain couples TRBV6-4 to TRBJ2-7, with 9 bases fitting TRBD1. The V gene's germline CDR1 is MRHNA and CDR2 SNTAGT. Germline trimming cut 4 bases from V and 2 bases from J; bases unmatched to any gene: 6. CDR3 length: 15 residues. The CDR3 sequence is CASSVGTGSTYEQYF. The DNA for the CDR3 is TGTGCCAGCAGTGTCGGGACAGGGTCTACCTACGAGCAGTACTTC.

This clone has a handful of counts. The chain is built from TRBV4-1 and TRBJ1-1; D might be TRBD1 (6 bases). The ends were cut back, 0 bases at V and 5 bases at J, with 16 bases in the middle. The CDR3 sequence is 16 residues long. Germline loops: CDR1 MGHRA, CDR2 YSYEKL. The CDR3 DNA reads as TGCGCCAGCAGCCAAGAAAAGGTAGGGGGAAGGACTGAAGCTTTCTTT. This encodes CASSQEKVGGRTEAFF.